This TCR beta chain was identified during a study of CD8+ T cells in alopecia areata. Study at large: Among treated patients, severity was scored by affected scalp area percentage. Overall study findings and caveats: How baseline CD8+ expansion relates to response remains uncertain (there was one nonresponder). While patients received tofacitinib, many expanded lesional clones remained present in scalp and blood.

As for treatment: oral pan-JAK inhibitor, 5-10 mg twice daily. Individuals with alopecia areata gave both lesional scalp punch biopsies and peripheral blood for collection. RNA extraction was followed by reverse transcription into cDNA, which acted as the sequencing template. TCRdb's table, derived via immunoSEQ multiplex PCR, lists solely in-frame clones and lacks some. The sample has about 190,000 clones, 60% seen once; the top ten hold about 0.94%. The CDR3 contains 14 residues. V lost 4 bases to trimming and J lost 4 bases, with 14 bases between them. In germline, CDR1 is SGHDT, CDR2 YYEEEE. Worth noting for this clone: No antigen is known for it.

The material was CD4+ T cells sorted from blood, obtained at week 24, from a patient treated with tofacitinib. The chain combines TRBV5-6 with TRBJ1-2; no firm D call. This clonotype originated in a human donor with alopecia areata. The CDR3 sequence is CASSPYGLGYGYTF. The DNA for the CDR3 is TGTGCCAGCAGCCCTTACGGACTCGGCTATGGCTACACCTTC.